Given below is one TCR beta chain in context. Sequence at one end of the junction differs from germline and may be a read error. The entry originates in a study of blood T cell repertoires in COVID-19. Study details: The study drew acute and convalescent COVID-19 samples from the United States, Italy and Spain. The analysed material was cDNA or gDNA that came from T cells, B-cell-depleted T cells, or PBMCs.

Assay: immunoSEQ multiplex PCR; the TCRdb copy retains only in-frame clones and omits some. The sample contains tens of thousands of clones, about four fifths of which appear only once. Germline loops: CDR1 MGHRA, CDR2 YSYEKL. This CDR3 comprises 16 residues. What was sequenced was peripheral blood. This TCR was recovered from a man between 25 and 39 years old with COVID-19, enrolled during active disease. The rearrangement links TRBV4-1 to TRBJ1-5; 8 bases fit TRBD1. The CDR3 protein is CASSQGTGFTGQPQHF. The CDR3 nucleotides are TGCGCCAGCAGTCAAGGGACAGGATTCACGGGTCAGCCCCAGCATTTT.